A selection of T cell receptor beta chains follows, all from one sample in a study of cytomegalovirus exposure and HLA in healthy donors. Method: immunoSEQ multiplex PCR; TCRdb's copy keeps in-frame clones and lacks some. The sample's table shows 100,000 to 150,000 clones. Sequenced material: PBMCs. Receptors were obtained from a young man in good health and CMV-seronegative. Both conserved end residues are part of each CDR3. D genes are given only for firm matches.

j_gene: TRBJ1-2; v_gene: TRBV11-3; d_gene: -; CDR3nt: TGTGCCAGCAGCTTATGGGAAGGGGACTATGGCTACACCTTC; CDR3aa: CASSLWEGDYGYTF
j_gene: TRBJ2-7; v_gene: TRBV4-3; d_gene: -; CDR3nt: TGCGCCAGCAGCACACAGCCCGGACTTTACGAGCAGTACTTC; CDR3aa: CASSTQPGLYEQYF
j_gene: TRBJ1-3; v_gene: TRBV10-3; d_gene: -; CDR3nt: TGTGCCCTGGGGGGGAGCTCTGGAAACACCATATATTTT; CDR3aa: CALGGSSGNTIYF
j_gene: TRBJ1-2; v_gene: TRBV2; d_gene: TRBD1; CDR3nt: TGTGCCAGCAGGGCACAGGGGGCCAGCTATGGCTACACCTTC; CDR3aa: CASRAQGASYGYTF
j_gene: TRBJ2-7; v_gene: TRBV6-5; d_gene: -; CDR3nt: TGTGCCAGCAGTTATCTATCGAGACAGCTCGAGCAGTACTTC; CDR3aa: CASSYLSRQLEQYF
j_gene: TRBJ2-2; v_gene: TRBV10-3; d_gene: -; CDR3nt: TGTGCCACGGGGGGCAGGGCCCCGAACACCGGGGAGCTGTTTTTT; CDR3aa: CATGGRAPNTGELFF
j_gene: TRBJ2-2; v_gene: TRBV28; d_gene: TRBD1; CDR3nt: TGTGCCAGCCTACTTGCCGGGACAGGGTTGTCCGGGGAGCTGTTTTTT; CDR3aa: CASLLAGTGLSGELFF
j_gene: TRBJ2-7; v_gene: TRBV6-1; d_gene: -; CDR3nt: TGTGCCAGCGGATTGTTAAGCGGCCACGAGCAGTACTTC; CDR3aa: CASGLLSGHEQYF
j_gene: TRBJ2-7; v_gene: TRBV2; d_gene: TRBD1; CDR3nt: TGTGCCACCAAACAGGGGCATGAGCACGAGCAGTACTTC; CDR3aa: CATKQGHEHEQYF
j_gene: TRBJ2-2; v_gene: TRBV14; d_gene: TRBD1; CDR3nt: TGTGCCAGCAGCCACTTAAAGGGACAGATTAACACCGGGGAGCTGTTTTTT; CDR3aa: CASSHLKGQINTGELFF
j_gene: TRBJ2-7; v_gene: TRBV5-5; d_gene: -; CDR3nt: TGTGCCAGCAGCCCCGAAACAGGCTCCCGTTCCTACGAGCAGTACTTC; CDR3aa: CASSPETGSRSYEQYF
j_gene: TRBJ1-2; v_gene: TRBV5-1; d_gene: -; CDR3nt: TGCGCCAGCGCAGCAGGGGACTATGGCTACACCTTC; CDR3aa: CASAAGDYGYTF
j_gene: TRBJ2-7; v_gene: TRBV11-2; d_gene: TRBD1; CDR3nt: TGTGCCAGCAGTCATTTGACAGGGACACACTACGAGCAGTACTTC; CDR3aa: CASSHLTGTHYEQYF
j_gene: TRBJ2-7; v_gene: TRBV14; d_gene: -; CDR3nt: TGTGCCAGCAGCCTAAGCCCCTACGAGCAGTACTTC; CDR3aa: CASSLSPYEQYF
j_gene: TRBJ2-3; v_gene: TRBV9; d_gene: TRBD2; CDR3nt: TGTGCCAGCAGCCCCGAGACTAGCGGACATACGCAGTATTTT; CDR3aa: CASSPETSGHTQYF
j_gene: TRBJ2-1; v_gene: TRBV6-1; d_gene: TRBD1; CDR3nt: TGTGCCAGCAGTGAAGAGGGGGCAGATTCCCCCAATGAGCAGTTCTTC; CDR3aa: CASSEEGADSPNEQFF
j_gene: TRBJ1-1; v_gene: TRBV5-1; d_gene: TRBD1; CDR3nt: TGCGCCAGCAGTATTAGGGGGCCGAACACTGAAGCTTTCTTT; CDR3aa: CASSIRGPNTEAFF
j_gene: TRBJ2-7; v_gene: TRBV14; d_gene: -; CDR3nt: TGTGCCAGCAGCCAAGGGAATCTTGGAGCGTCCTACGAGCAGTACTTC; CDR3aa: CASSQGNLGASYEQYF
j_gene: TRBJ2-7; v_gene: TRBV7-6; d_gene: TRBD2; CDR3nt: TGTGCCAGCAGCCTACCGAGTGGGAGCGGGGGCTCCTACGAGCAGTACTTC; CDR3aa: CASSLPSGSGGSYEQYF
j_gene: TRBJ2-3; v_gene: TRBV7-9; d_gene: TRBD1; CDR3nt: TGTGCCAGCAGTACAGCACAGGGGGCAGATACGCAGTATTTT; CDR3aa: CASSTAQGADTQYF
j_gene: TRBJ2-7; v_gene: TRBV14; d_gene: TRBD1; CDR3nt: TGTGCCAGCAGCCAAGAACAGGGGGTGTCCTACGAGCAGTACTTC; CDR3aa: CASSQEQGVSYEQYF
j_gene: TRBJ2-5; v_gene: TRBV7-9; d_gene: TRBD2; CDR3nt: TGTGCCAGCAGCTTAGCCGGGACTAGCGAGACCCAGTACTTC; CDR3aa: CASSLAGTSETQYF
j_gene: TRBJ2-2; v_gene: TRBV5-1; d_gene: TRBD1; CDR3nt: TGCGCCAGCACGAACTCTTGGACAGGGGTGAACACCGGGGAGCTGTTTTTT; CDR3aa: CASTNSWTGVNTGELFF
j_gene: TRBJ2-1; v_gene: TRBV6-5; d_gene: -; CDR3nt: TGTGCCAGCAGGGGGATAAGCGGTGAGCAGTTCTTC; CDR3aa: CASRGISGEQFF
j_gene: TRBJ2-1; v_gene: TRBV2; d_gene: -; CDR3nt: TGTGCCAGCCGGGGCTACAATGAGCAGTTCTTC; CDR3aa: CASRGYNEQFF
j_gene: TRBJ1-1; v_gene: TRBV28; d_gene: -; CDR3nt: TGTGCCAGCAGTTTAGCACAGGTCGGGGCTTTCTTT; CDR3aa: CASSLAQVGAFF
j_gene: TRBJ1-1; v_gene: TRBV7-9; d_gene: -; CDR3nt: TGTGCCAGCAGCTTAGAAGGCAGGGGTAACACTGAAGCTTTCTTT; CDR3aa: CASSLEGRGNTEAFF
j_gene: TRBJ2-3; v_gene: TRBV7-3; d_gene: TRBD2; CDR3nt: TGTGCCAGCAGCTACAATAGCGGGGGGACCACAGATACGCAGTATTTT; CDR3aa: CASSYNSGGTTDTQYF
j_gene: TRBJ2-3; v_gene: TRBV5-1; d_gene: -; CDR3nt: TGCGCCAGCAGCACGGGGGACAGAAACACAGATACGCAGTATTTT; CDR3aa: CASSTGDRNTDTQYF
j_gene: TRBJ2-7; v_gene: TRBV5-1; d_gene: TRBD1; CDR3nt: TGCGCCAGCAGCTTGGGACAGGGGGCGCGCGAGCAGTACTTC; CDR3aa: CASSLGQGAREQYF
j_gene: TRBJ2-1; v_gene: TRBV9; d_gene: TRBD2; CDR3nt: TGTGCCAGCAGCGTAGTGGCGGGGGGAACCTACAATGAGCAGTTCTTC; CDR3aa: CASSVVAGGTYNEQFF
j_gene: TRBJ2-7; v_gene: TRBV19; d_gene: TRBD2; CDR3nt: TGTGCCAGTAGTACCCCGACTAGCGGAAGCTCCTACGAGCAGTACTTC; CDR3aa: CASSTPTSGSSYEQYF
j_gene: TRBJ2-5; v_gene: TRBV19; d_gene: TRBD1; CDR3nt: TGTGCCAGTAGTAAGATGACAGGGTCCCAAGAGACCCAGTACTTC; CDR3aa: CASSKMTGSQETQYF
j_gene: TRBJ1-2; v_gene: TRBV5-1; d_gene: TRBD1; CDR3nt: TGCGCCAGCAGCATCGGACAGGGAGGAAGCTATGGCTACACCTTC; CDR3aa: CASSIGQGGSYGYTF
j_gene: TRBJ2-5; v_gene: TRBV4-3; d_gene: TRBD1; CDR3nt: TGCGCCAGCAGCCAAGACAGGGGGCTAGTAGAGACCCAGTACTTC; CDR3aa: CASSQDRGLVETQYF
j_gene: TRBJ2-2; v_gene: TRBV7-8; d_gene: -; CDR3nt: TGTGCCACAGAGAACACCGGGGAGCTGTTTTTT; CDR3aa: CATENTGELFF
j_gene: TRBJ2-2; v_gene: TRBV9; d_gene: TRBD2; CDR3nt: TGTGCCAGCAGCCCTCCCCCCGGTCGCGGGGGGACCGGGGAGCTGTTTTTT; CDR3aa: CASSPPPGRGGTGELFF
j_gene: TRBJ1-1; v_gene: TRBV7-8; d_gene: TRBD1; CDR3nt: TGTGCCAGCAGCTTACGAGGACAGGCAGAAGCTTTCTTT; CDR3aa: CASSLRGQAEAFF
j_gene: TRBJ2-1; v_gene: TRBV14; d_gene: TRBD2; CDR3nt: TGTGCCAGCAGCCATTCCCTCAGCGGGAGGGCCTACAATGAGCAGTTCTTC; CDR3aa: CASSHSLSGRAYNEQFF
j_gene: TRBJ1-1; v_gene: TRBV9; d_gene: -; CDR3nt: TGTGCCAGCAGCGCGGTGAACACTGAAGCTTTCTTT; CDR3aa: CASSAVNTEAFF
j_gene: TRBJ2-3; v_gene: TRBV14; d_gene: TRBD1; CDR3nt: TGTGCCAGCAGCCAAGGGCCTTTTGAAAGGGGGCACGCAGATACGCAGTATTTT; CDR3aa: CASSQGPFERGHADTQYF
j_gene: TRBJ2-3; v_gene: TRBV7-2; d_gene: TRBD2; CDR3nt: TGTGCCAGCAGCATTAGCGGGGCCCCGGATACGCAGTATTTT; CDR3aa: CASSISGAPDTQYF